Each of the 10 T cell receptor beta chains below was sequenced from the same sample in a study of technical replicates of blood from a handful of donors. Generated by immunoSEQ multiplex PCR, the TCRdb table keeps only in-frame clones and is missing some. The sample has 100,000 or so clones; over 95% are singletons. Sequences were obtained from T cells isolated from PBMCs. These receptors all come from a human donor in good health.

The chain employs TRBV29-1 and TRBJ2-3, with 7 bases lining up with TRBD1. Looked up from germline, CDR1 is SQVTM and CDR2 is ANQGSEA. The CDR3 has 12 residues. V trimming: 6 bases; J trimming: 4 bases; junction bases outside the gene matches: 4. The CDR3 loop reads CSVRDSPDTQYF. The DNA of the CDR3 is TGCAGCGTCCGGGACAGCCCAGATACGCAGTATTTT.

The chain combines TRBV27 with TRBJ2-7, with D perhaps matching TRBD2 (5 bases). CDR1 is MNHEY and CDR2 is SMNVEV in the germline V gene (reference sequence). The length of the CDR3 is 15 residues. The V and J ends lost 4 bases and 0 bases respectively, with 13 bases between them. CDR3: CASSSRTSLSYEQYF. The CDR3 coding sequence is TGTGCCAGCAGTTCCAGGACTTCCCTCTCCTACGAGCAGTACTTC.

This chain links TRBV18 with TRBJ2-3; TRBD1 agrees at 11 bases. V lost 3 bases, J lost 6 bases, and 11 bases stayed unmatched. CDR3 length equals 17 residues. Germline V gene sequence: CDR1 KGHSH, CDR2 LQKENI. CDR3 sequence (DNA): TGTGCCAGCTCACCGATCCGCGGACAGGGGGCGACCGATACGCAGTATTTT. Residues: CASSPIRGQGATDTQYF.

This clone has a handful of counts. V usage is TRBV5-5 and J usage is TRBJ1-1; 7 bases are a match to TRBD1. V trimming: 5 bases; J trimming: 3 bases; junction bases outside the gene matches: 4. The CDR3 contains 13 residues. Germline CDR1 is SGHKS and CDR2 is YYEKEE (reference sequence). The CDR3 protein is CASSYQGDTEAFF. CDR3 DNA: TGTGCCAGCAGTTATCAGGGGGACACTGAAGCTTTCTTT.

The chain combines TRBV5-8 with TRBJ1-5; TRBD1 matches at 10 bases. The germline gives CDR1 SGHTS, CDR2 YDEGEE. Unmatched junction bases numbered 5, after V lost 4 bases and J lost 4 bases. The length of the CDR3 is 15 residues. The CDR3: CASSRDRGRNQPQHF. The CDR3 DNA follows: TGTGCCAGCAGCCGGGACAGGGGAAGGAATCAGCCCCAGCATTTT.

The CDR3 DNA reads as TGTGCCAGCAGTTACAACCAGGTACCACAAGAGACCCAGTACTTC. Translating gives CASSYNQVPQETQYF. This chain links TRBV6-5 with TRBJ2-5; D gene unclear. V dropped 2 bases and J dropped 2 bases, with 12 bases sitting between them. Germline lookup yields CDR1 MNHEY and CDR2 SVGAGI. This CDR3 is built from 15 residues.

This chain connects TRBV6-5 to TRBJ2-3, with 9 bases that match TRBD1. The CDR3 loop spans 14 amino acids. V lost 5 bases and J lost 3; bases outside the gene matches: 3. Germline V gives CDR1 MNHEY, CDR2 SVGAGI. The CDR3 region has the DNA TGTGCCAGCAGTCCTGGGACAGGGACAGATACGCAGTATTTT. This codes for CASSPGTGTDTQYF.

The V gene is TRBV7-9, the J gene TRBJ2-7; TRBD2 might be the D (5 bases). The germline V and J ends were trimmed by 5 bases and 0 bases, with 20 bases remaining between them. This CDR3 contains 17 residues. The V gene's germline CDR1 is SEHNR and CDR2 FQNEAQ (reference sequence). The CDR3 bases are TGTGCCAGCAGCCTAACGGGGTCTACGGTAAACTCCTACGAGCAGTACTTC. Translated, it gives CASSLTGSTVNSYEQYF.

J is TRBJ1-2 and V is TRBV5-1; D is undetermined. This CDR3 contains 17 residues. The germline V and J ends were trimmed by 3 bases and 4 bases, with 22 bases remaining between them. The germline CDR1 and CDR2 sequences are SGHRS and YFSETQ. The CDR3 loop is CASSWASGSDGGYGYTF. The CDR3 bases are TGCGCCAGCAGCTGGGCCTCGGGATCGGACGGTGGCTATGGCTACACCTTC.

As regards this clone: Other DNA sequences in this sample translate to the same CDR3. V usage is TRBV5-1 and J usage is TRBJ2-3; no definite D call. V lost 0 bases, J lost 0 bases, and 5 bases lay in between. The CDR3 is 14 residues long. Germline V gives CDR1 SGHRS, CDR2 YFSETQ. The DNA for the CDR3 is TGCGCCAGCAGCTTGGGTGTAAGCACAGATACGCAGTATTTT. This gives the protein CASSLGVSTDTQYF.